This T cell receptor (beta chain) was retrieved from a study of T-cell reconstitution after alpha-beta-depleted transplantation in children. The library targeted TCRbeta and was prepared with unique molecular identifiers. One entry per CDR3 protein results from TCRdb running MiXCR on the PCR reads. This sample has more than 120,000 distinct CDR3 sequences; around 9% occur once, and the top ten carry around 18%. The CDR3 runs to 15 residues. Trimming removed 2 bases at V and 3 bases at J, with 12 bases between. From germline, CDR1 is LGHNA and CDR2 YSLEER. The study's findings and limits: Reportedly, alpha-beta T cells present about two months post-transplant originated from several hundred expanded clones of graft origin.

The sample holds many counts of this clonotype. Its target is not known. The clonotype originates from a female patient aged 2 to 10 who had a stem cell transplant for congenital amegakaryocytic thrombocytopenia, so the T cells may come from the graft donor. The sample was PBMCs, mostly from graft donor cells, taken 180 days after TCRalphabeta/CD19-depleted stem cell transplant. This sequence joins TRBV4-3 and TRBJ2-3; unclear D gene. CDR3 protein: CASSQNGIGTDTQYF. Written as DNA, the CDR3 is TGCGCCAGCAGCCAAAATGGAATAGGTACAGATACGCAGTATTTT.